This T cell receptor beta chain was captured by sequencing in a study of blood T cells in healthy people across ages. A second PCR of about 6 to 11 cycles used a sample-barcoded 5' primer and a J-beta primer mix. Using its own MiXCR run on the 5' RACE reads, TCRdb lists one record per CDR3 protein. The top ten clones hold 3.6% of a sample with fewer than 600,000 distinct CDR3 sequences, roughly a quarter of them seen once. Per germline, CDR1 SQVTM and CDR2 ANQGSEA. V gave up 7 bases and J gave up 7 bases, with 17 bases separating them. This CDR3 spans 13 amino acids. This same sample was also taken into another study, of T cells of mothers and their children. This second study says: In this cohort, donors were three healthy Caucasian mothers plus their six children. The whole RNA yield was converted to cDNA, roughly 1.5 ug per 15 ul.

The V and J genes are TRBV29-1 and TRBJ1-3; D is ambiguous. This clonotype originated in a boy aged 2 to 10 in good health. The sequencing sample was made of blood. Here the CDR3 reads CSAEEAFGNTIYF. The CDR3 coding sequence is TGCAGCGCGGAGGAGGCATTTGGGAACACCATATATTTT.